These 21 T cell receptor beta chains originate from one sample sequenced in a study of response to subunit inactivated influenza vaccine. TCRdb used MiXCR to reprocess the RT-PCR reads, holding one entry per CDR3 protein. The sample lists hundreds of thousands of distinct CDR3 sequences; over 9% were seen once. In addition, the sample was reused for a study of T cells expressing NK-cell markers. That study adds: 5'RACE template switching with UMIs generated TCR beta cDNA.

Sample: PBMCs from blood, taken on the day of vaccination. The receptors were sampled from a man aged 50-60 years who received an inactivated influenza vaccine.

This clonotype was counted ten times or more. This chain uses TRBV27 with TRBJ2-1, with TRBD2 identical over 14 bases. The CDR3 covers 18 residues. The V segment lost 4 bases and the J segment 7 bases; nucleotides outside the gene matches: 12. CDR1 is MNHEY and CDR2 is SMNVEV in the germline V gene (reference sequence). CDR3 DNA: TGTGCCAGCAGTTCCCTAGCGGGACTAGCGGGAGACGATAATGAGCAGTTCTTC. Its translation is CASSSLAGLAGDDNEQFF.

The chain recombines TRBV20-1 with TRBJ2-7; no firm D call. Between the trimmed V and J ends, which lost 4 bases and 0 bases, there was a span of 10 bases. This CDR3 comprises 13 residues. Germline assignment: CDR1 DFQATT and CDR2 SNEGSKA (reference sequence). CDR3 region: CSATDPSSYEQYF. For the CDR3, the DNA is TGCAGTGCTACGGACCCGAGCTCCTACGAGCAGTACTTC.

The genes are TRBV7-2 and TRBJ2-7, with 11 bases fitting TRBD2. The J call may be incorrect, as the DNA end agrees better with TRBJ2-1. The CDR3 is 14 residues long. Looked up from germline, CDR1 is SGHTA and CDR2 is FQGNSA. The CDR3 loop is CASSPSGRLNEQFF. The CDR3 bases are TGTGCCAGCAGCCCTAGCGGGAGGTTGAACGAGCAGTTCTTC.

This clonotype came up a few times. The CDR3 sequence is CASSSSSGGAYNEQFF. The CDR3 DNA follows: TGTGCCAGCAGCTCATCTAGCGGGGGGGCCTACAATGAGCAGTTCTTC. The genes are TRBV7-8 and TRBJ2-1, with 12 bases matching TRBD2. The V and J ends lost 4 bases and 2 bases, in that order; junction bases with no gene match: 3. Germline-derived CDR1 and CDR2 are SGHVS and FQNEAQ. CDR3 size: 16 residues.

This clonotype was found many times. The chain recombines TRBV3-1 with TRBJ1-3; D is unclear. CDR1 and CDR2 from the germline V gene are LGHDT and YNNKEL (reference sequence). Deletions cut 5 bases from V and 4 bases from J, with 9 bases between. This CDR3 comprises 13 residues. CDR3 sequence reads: CASSGLQGNTIYF. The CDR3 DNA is TGTGCCAGCAGCGGATTACAAGGAAACACCATATATTTT. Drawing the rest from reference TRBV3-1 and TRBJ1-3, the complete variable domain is DTAVSQTPKYLVTQMGNDKSIKCEQNLGHDTMYWYKQDSKKFLKIMFSYNNKELIINETVPNRFSPKSPDKAHLNLHINSLELGDSAVYFCASSGLQGNTIYFGEGSWLTVV.

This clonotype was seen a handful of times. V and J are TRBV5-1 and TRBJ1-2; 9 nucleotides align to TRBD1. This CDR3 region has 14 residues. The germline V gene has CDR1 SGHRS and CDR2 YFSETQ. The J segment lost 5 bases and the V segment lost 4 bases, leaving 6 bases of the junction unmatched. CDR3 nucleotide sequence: TGCGCCAGCAGCAAGGACAGGGGTCAATATGGCTACACCTTC. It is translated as CASSKDRGQYGYTF.

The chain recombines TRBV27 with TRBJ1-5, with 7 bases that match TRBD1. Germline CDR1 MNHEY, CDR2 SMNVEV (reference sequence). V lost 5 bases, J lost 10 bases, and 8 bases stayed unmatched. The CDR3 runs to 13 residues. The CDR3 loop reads CASSEGGRTPQHF. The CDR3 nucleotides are TGTGCCAGCAGTGAAGGGGGCCGCACCCCCCAGCATTTT.

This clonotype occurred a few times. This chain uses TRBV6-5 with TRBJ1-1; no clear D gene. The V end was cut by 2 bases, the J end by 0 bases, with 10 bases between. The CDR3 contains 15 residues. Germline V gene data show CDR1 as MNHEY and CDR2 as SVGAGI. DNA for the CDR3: TGTGCCAGCAGTTACACGACCGTGATGAACACTGAAGCTTTCTTT. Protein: CASSYTTVMNTEAFF.

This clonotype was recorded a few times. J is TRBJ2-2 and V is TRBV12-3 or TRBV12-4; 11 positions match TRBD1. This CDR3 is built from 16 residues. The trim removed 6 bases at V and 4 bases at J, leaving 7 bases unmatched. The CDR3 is CASRLSGTGGTGELFF. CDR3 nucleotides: TGTGCCAGCAGACTCAGCGGGACAGGGGGCACCGGGGAGCTGTTTTTT.

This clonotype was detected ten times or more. CDR3 sequence: CATRIGTKYTF. CDR3 coding DNA: TGTGCCACCAGGATAGGGACAAAGTACACCTTC. The gene calls are TRBV27 and TRBJ1-2, with D maybe TRBD1 (6 bases). This CDR3 region has 11 residues. Trimming took off 10 bases at V and 11 bases at J, with 17 bases between the two ends. Germline lookup yields CDR1 MNHEY and CDR2 SMNVEV (reference sequence).

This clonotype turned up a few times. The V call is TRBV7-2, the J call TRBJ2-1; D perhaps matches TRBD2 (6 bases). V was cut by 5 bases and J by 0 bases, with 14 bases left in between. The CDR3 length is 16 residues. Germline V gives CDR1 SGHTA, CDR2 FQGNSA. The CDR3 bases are TGTGCCAGCAGCCCGAGGGCGGGGAGCTCCTACAATGAGCAGTTCTTC. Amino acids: CASSPRAGSSYNEQFF. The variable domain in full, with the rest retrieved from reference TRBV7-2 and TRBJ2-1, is GAGVSQSPSNKVTEKGKDVELRCDPISGHTALYWYRQSLGQGLEFLIYFQGNSAPDKSGLPSDRFSAERTGGSVSTLTIQRTQQEDSAVYLCASSPRAGSSYNEQFFGPGTRLTVL.

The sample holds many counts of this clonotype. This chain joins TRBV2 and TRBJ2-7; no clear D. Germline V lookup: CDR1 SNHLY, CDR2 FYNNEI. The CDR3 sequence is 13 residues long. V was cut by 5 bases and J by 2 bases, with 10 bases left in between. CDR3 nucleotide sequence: TGTGCCAGCAGTCTGGACGGACCCTACGAGCAGTACTTC. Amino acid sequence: CASSLDGPYEQYF. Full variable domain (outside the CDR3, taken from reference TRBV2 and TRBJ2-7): EPEVTQTPSHQVTQMGQEVILRCVPISNHLYFYWYRQILGQKVEFLVSFYNNEISEKSEIFDDQFSVERPDGSNFTLKIRSTKLEDSAMYFCASSLDGPYEQYFGPGTRLTVT.

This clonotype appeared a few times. The CDR3 coding sequence is TGCGCCAGCAGCCGAGGGACTAGCGGGGTTGAGACCCAGTACTTC. Its translation is CASSRGTSGVETQYF. The rearrangement uses TRBV5-1 and TRBJ2-5; 13 nucleotides line up with TRBD2. V lost 4 bases and J lost 5; bases outside the gene matches: 5. This CDR3 spans 15 amino acids. Germline CDR1 and CDR2: SGHRS and YFSETQ. The variable domain in full, completed from reference TRBV5-1 and TRBJ2-5, reads KAGVTQTPRYLIKTRGQQVTLSCSPISGHRSVSWYQQTPGQGLQFLFEYFSETQRNKGNFPGRFSGRQFSNSRSEMNVSTLELGDSALYLCASSRGTSGVETQYFGPGTRLLVL.

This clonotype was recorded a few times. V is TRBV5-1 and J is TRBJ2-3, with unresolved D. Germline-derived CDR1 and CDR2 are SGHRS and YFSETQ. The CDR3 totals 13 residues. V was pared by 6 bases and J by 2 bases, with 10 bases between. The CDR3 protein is CASTGRDTDTQYF. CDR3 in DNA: TGCGCCAGCACAGGTAGAGACACAGATACGCAGTATTTT.

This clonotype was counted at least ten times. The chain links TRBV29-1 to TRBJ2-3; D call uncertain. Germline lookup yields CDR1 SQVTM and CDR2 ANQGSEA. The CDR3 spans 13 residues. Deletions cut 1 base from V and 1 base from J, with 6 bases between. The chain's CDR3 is CSVEVRRTDTQYF. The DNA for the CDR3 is TGCAGCGTTGAAGTGAGACGCACAGATACGCAGTATTTT.

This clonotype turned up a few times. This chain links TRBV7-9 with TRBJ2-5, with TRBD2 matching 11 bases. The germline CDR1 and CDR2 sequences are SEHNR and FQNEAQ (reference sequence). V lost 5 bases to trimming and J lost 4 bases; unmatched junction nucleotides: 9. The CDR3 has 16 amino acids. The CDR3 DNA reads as TGTGCCAGCAGCCCCCGACTAGCGGGGCCCGGAGAGACCCAGTACTTC. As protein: CASSPRLAGPGETQYF.

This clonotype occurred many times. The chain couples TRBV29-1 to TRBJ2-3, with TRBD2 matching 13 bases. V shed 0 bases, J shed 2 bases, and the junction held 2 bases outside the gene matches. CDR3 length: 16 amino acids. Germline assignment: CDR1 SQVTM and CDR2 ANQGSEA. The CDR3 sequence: CSVEEGLAGYTDTQYF. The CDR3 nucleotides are TGCAGCGTTGAAGAGGGACTAGCGGGGTACACAGATACGCAGTATTTT.

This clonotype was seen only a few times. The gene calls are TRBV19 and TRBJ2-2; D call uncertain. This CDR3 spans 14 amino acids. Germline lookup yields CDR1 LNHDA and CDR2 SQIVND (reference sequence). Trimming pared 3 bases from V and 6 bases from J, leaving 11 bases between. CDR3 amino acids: CASSMSPRAGELFF. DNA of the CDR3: TGTGCCAGTAGTATGAGCCCTCGGGCCGGGGAGCTGTTTTTT.

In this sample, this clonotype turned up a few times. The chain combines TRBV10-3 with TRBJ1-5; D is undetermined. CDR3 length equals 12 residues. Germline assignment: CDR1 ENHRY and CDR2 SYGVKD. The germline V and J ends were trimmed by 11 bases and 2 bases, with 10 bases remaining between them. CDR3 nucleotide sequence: TGTGCCCCCGGACGGGGCAATCAGCCCCAGCATTTT. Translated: CAPGRGNQPQHF.

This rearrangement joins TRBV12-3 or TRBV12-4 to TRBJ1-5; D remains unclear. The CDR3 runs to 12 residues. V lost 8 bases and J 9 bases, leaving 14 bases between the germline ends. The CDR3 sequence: CASDMASLPQHF. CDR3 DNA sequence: TGTGCCAGCGACATGGCATCTCTGCCCCAGCATTTT.

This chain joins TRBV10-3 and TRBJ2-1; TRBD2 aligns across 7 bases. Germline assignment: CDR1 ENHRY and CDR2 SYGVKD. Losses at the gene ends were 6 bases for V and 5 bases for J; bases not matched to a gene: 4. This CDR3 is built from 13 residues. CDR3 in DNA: TGTGCCATCAGGGCGGGGGTAAACAATGAGCAGTTCTTC. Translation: CAIRAGVNNEQFF.